Here is one T cell receptor beta chain with its context. Its target is unknown. Other nucleotide sequences from this sample produce the same CDR3. Germline CDR1 and CDR2: SGHTA and FQGTGA. There are 13 residues in the CDR3. V was trimmed by 6 bases and J by 4 bases, leaving 9 bases between them. These data are taken from a study of shared clonotypes between healthy human individuals. TCRdb's copy holds only in-frame clones and misses some; the assay was immunoSEQ multiplex PCR. The table records a few million clones, approximately 90% of them present only once. Overall study findings and caveats: It was expected that sequencing depth would affect clonotype sharing among donors.

This chain joins TRBV7-3 and TRBJ2-2, with D possibly matching TRBD1 (6 bases). Sequencing was performed on naive CD4+ T cells sorted from blood. This sample's subset: CD45RA+ positively selected. The origin of this receptor is a man aged 18 to 30 in good health. As DNA, the CDR3 is TGTGCCAGCAGGTCAGGGGTCACCGGGGAGCTGTTTTTT. This gives the protein CASRSGVTGELFF.